The T cell receptor (beta chain) described here comes from a study of glioma-infiltrating T cells after dendritic cell vaccination. Study-wide findings and caveats: The cohort had few patients with full blood and tumor sets.

Time point noted: after dendritic cell vaccination, including at tumor progression/relapse. On this clone: Its antigen remains unidentified.

CDR1 and CDR2 from the germline V gene are SEHNR and FQNEAQ (reference sequence). Losses at the gene ends were 4 bases for V and 4 bases for J; bases not matched to a gene: 7. The CDR3 is 16 amino acids. TCRdb keeps only in-frame clones here, not all; method: immunoSEQ multiplex PCR. The table records 75,000 to 95,000 clones, 81% of them present only once. The sequence came from a human donor with glioblastoma. The sample here was blood, taken after dendritic cell vaccination. The chain is built from TRBV7-9 and TRBJ1-2, with TRBD1 matching 12 bases. The CDR3 coding sequence is TGTGCCAGCAGCTCGACCGGGACAGGGGGCAGCTATGGCTACACCTTC. It yields the protein CASSSTGTGGSYGYTF.